This paragraph reports one TCR beta chain. The antigen remains undetermined. The record originates from a study of beta chain features in type 1 diabetes. Study as a whole: All samples together contributed more than 90,000,000 sorted cells for examination.

Every bit of the isolated RNA underwent reverse transcription, so sequencing read expressed TCRB transcripts. TCRdb's table, derived via immunoSEQ multiplex PCR, lists solely in-frame clones and lacks some. The table has tens of thousands of clones, more than 65% seen once. The CDR3 contains 14 residues. Trimming cost V 3 bases and J 7 bases, with 12 bases left between them. CDR1 and CDR2 from the germline V gene are KGHSH and LQKENI. Sorting gave populations that all exceeded 98% purity. Broader study findings: In comparison with healthy donors, patients had naive, central memory and Treg TCRB repertoires that appeared more similar. TCRB CDR3 length was moderately but significantly reduced in all four CD4+ subsets of Type 1 diabetes patients.

Sequenced input: stem cell memory CD4+ T cells from blood. The chain has TRBV18 and TRBJ1-4, with no clear D. The sequence was obtained from a woman aged 40 to 50 with type 1 diabetes. The DNA of the CDR3 is TGTGCCAGCTCACCGGGTGCGGATGGTGAAAAACTGTTTTTT. It specifies CASSPGADGEKLFF.